This TCR beta chain was retrieved from a study of identical twins. This clonotype was counted ten times or more. With template switching, a universal primer site was added, and the cDNA carried unique molecular identifiers. TCRdb redid the calling of the 5' RACE reads with MiXCR, one entry per CDR3 protein. The sample yields about 1.7 million distinct CDR3 sequences, 25% to 35% seen once. Germline values: CDR1 DFQATT, CDR2 SNEGSKA (reference sequence). The V end was cut by 1 base, the J end by 6 bases, with 10 bases between. CDR3 length: 13 residues. The sample consisted of cord blood. This sequence originates from a newborn girl in good health. The chain uses TRBV20-1 and TRBJ2-1; D possibly corresponds to TRBD1 (6 bases). The CDR3 sequence: CSARGQVPNEQFF. The CDR3 DNA follows: TGCAGTGCTAGAGGACAGGTGCCCAATGAGCAGTTCTTC.